This entry lists 19 T cell receptor beta chains sequenced from one sample in a study of cytomegalovirus exposure and HLA in healthy donors. It was with 60 Vbeta and 13 Jbeta primers that the PCR ran. Sequencing used immunoSEQ multiplex PCR; TCRdb keeps in-frame clones, though not all of them. This table has approximately 180,000 clones, roughly four fifths appearing once. What was sequenced was PBMCs. The receptors originated from a male donor in good health and CMV-seronegative.

This clone came up a few times. The chain links TRBV7-6 to TRBJ2-3, with D possibly TRBD2 on 5 matching bases. The CDR3 consists of 14 residues. Germline CDR1 is SGHVS and CDR2 is FNYEAQ. V shed 3 bases and J shed 2 bases, with 9 bases lying between them. The CDR3 protein is CASSFSAHTDTQYF. DNA of the CDR3: TGTGCCAGCAGCTTTAGCGCCCACACAGATACGCAGTATTTT.

For the CDR3, the DNA is TGCGCCAGCAGCCTGGGGGGGGCGACCTACAATGAGCAGTTCTTC. It specifies CASSLGGATYNEQFF. The chain has TRBV4-1 and TRBJ2-1, with D perhaps TRBD2 (7 bases). V was cut by 4 bases and J by 2 bases, with 12 bases left in between. The germline CDR1 and CDR2 sequences are MGHRA and YSYEKL. The CDR3 length is 15 residues.

This CDR3 reads CASSLPGQGQQFF. DNA for the CDR3: TGTGCCAGCAGCTTGCCGGGACAGGGGCAGCAGTTCTTC. The genes are TRBV5-4 and TRBJ2-1; 10 nucleotides agree with TRBD1. V lost 1 base and J lost 11; bases outside the gene matches: 3. This CDR3 is built from 13 residues. Germline assignment: CDR1 SGHNT and CDR2 YYREEE (reference sequence).

The chain carries TRBV6-5 and TRBJ2-7; D might be TRBD1 (5 bases). The length of the CDR3 is 12 residues. V lost 8 bases and J 7 bases, leaving 15 bases between the germline ends. CDR1 MNHEY and CDR2 SVGAGI come from the germline V gene. Written as DNA, the CDR3 is TGTGCCAGCGCGGAGACCTCAGGGGAGCAGTACTTC. This gives the protein CASAETSGEQYF.

V is TRBV28 and J is TRBJ2-5, with D perhaps matching TRBD1 (6 bases). TRBJ2-7 explains the end of the DNA better; the J call may be wrong. CDR1 and CDR2 (germline): MDHEN, SYDVKM. This CDR3 spans 12 amino acids. CDR3: CATASDSYEQYF. For the CDR3, the DNA is TGTGCCACCGCCTCGGACAGCTACGAGCAGTACTTC.

V gene TRBV27 combines with J gene TRBJ1-3, with 8 positions matching TRBD1. Losses at the gene ends were 5 bases for V and 1 base for J; bases not matched to a gene: 7. The CDR3 length is 16 residues. Germline V gene data show CDR1 as MNHEY and CDR2 as SMNVEV (reference sequence). The CDR3 here is CASSRTGSGSGNTIYF. The DNA for the CDR3 is TGTGCCAGCAGTAGGACAGGGTCAGGGTCTGGAAACACCATATATTTT.

In its sample, this clone was seen a few times. The CDR3 DNA is TGTGCCAGCAGCTTAGGTGCAAGGGAGAGCAATCAGCCCCAGCATTTT. Translating it yields CASSLGARESNQPQHF. J is TRBJ1-5 and V is TRBV7-8; D unclear. The ends were cut back, 1 base at V and 1 base at J, with 11 bases in the middle. The CDR3 covers 16 residues. From germline, CDR1 is SGHVS and CDR2 FQNEAQ.

The chain is built from TRBV11-2 and TRBJ1-5; 7 nucleotides line up with TRBD1. Per the germline V gene, CDR1 is SGHAT and CDR2 is FQNNGV. The CDR3 has 17 amino acids. Germline trimming cut 0 bases from V and 5 bases from J; bases unmatched to any gene: 10. The CDR3 sequence is CASSLDQKGARDQPQHF. The CDR3, as DNA: TGTGCCAGCAGCTTAGATCAAAAGGGGGCGCGGGATCAGCCCCAGCATTTT.

The gene calls are TRBV27 and TRBJ2-1, with D perhaps TRBD1 (6 bases). The CDR3 has 17 residues. CDR1 MNHEY and CDR2 SMNVEV come from the germline V gene (reference sequence). V was trimmed by 8 bases and J by 7 bases, leaving 27 bases between them. CDR3 loop: CASSRRTAFGSGNEQFF. The CDR3 bases are TGTGCCAGCTCTCGCCGGACAGCCTTTGGTTCGGGAAATGAGCAGTTCTTC.

This rearrangement joins TRBV9 to TRBJ1-1; the D is unclear. The CDR3 runs to 14 residues. CDR1 is SGDLS and CDR2 is YYNGEE in the germline V gene. The V end lost 5 bases, the J end lost 5 bases, and 16 bases lay between the germline ends. The CDR3: CASRRVSLWTEAFF. The CDR3 coding sequence is TGTGCCAGCAGGCGTGTAAGCCTATGGACTGAAGCTTTCTTT.

The table lists this clone with a few counts. The chain uses TRBV28 and TRBJ2-1; TRBD2 might be the D (5 bases). CDR1 is MDHEN, CDR2 SYDVKM, per germline. CDR3 length: 15 amino acids. V shed 6 bases and J shed 0 bases, with 12 bases lying between them. CDR3 DNA: TGTGCCAGCAGGCCGATGGGGAGCTCCTACAATGAGCAGTTCTTC. Translated: CASRPMGSSYNEQFF.

The chain employs TRBV6-5 and TRBJ1-2; the D is unclear. V lost 8 bases and J 4 bases, leaving 8 bases between the germline ends. CDR1 is MNHEY, CDR2 SVGAGI, per germline. This CDR3 spans 11 amino acids. The CDR3 sequence is CASSNVYGYTF. CDR3 nucleotide sequence: TGTGCCAGCTCAAATGTCTATGGCTACACCTTC.

The chain employs TRBV5-1 and TRBJ2-7; TRBD2 aligns across 14 bases. This CDR3 has 16 amino acids. J lost 3 bases, V lost 0 bases, and 2 bases had no gene match. The V gene's germline CDR1 is SGHRS and CDR2 YFSETQ. The CDR3 DNA sequence: TGCGCCAGCAGCTTGGGACTAGCGGGGGGGATCTACGAGCAGTACTTC. Amino acid sequence: CASSLGLAGGIYEQYF.

This chain links TRBV5-1 with TRBJ2-6; TRBD1 matches 8 bases. The V segment lost 4 bases and the J segment 0 bases; nucleotides outside the gene matches: 6. CDR3 length: 17 residues. Germline V CDR1 and CDR2: SGHRS, YFSETQ. CDR3: CASSPGTGISGANVLTF. The CDR3 DNA reads as TGCGCCAGCAGCCCCGGGACAGGAATCTCTGGGGCCAACGTCCTGACTTTC.

This clone was seen a handful of times. V usage is TRBV5-4 and J usage is TRBJ1-5; D possibly corresponds to TRBD1 (5 bases). The CDR3 contains 15 residues. Per germline, CDR1 SGHNT and CDR2 YYREEE (reference sequence). Trimming removed 2 bases at V and 3 bases at J, with 12 bases between. The CDR3 sequence is CASSFGGGANQPQHF. CDR3 nucleotide sequence: TGTGCCAGCAGCTTCGGAGGAGGGGCCAATCAGCCCCAGCATTTT.

The V and J genes are TRBV10-3 and TRBJ2-5, with unresolved D. The J call is doubtful: the DNA matches TRBJ2-7 better. The CDR3 is 11 amino acids. Germline V gene lookup returns CDR1 ENHRY and CDR2 SYGVKD. The CDR3 spells CAISPSYEQYF. For the CDR3, the DNA is TGTGCCATCAGCCCCTCCTACGAGCAGTACTTC.

This clone occurred a few times. The J gene is TRBJ1-4, the V gene TRBV6-1; TRBD1 agrees at 8 bases. The length of the CDR3 is 16 residues. With 4 bases clipped from V and 14 bases from J, the junction kept 18 bases outside the gene matches. Germline values: CDR1 MNHNS, CDR2 SASEGT. For the CDR3, the DNA is TGTGCCAGCAGTGCAGCCGAATCAGGGGGCATTTTGGGCCTGTTTTTT. Translation: CASSAAESGGILGLFF.

The chain carries TRBV28 and TRBJ1-2, with D possibly matching TRBD1 (5 bases). The germline V gene has CDR1 MDHEN and CDR2 SYDVKM. The CDR3 runs to 15 residues. V was trimmed by 5 bases and J by 2 bases, leaving 15 bases between them. The CDR3 here is CASSVQDNQNYGYTF. The CDR3 bases are TGTGCCAGCAGTGTACAGGACAACCAAAACTATGGCTACACCTTC.

This clone came up a few times. The J gene is TRBJ2-1, the V gene TRBV5-1; maybe TRBD2 (5 bases). The ends were cut back, 6 bases at V and 8 bases at J, with 24 bases in the middle. Germline values: CDR1 SGHRS, CDR2 YFSETQ. The CDR3 loop spans 16 amino acids. The CDR3: CASITADYRPVDEQFF. CDR3 nucleotide sequence: TGCGCCAGCATCACCGCTGACTACCGGCCAGTGGATGAGCAGTTCTTC.